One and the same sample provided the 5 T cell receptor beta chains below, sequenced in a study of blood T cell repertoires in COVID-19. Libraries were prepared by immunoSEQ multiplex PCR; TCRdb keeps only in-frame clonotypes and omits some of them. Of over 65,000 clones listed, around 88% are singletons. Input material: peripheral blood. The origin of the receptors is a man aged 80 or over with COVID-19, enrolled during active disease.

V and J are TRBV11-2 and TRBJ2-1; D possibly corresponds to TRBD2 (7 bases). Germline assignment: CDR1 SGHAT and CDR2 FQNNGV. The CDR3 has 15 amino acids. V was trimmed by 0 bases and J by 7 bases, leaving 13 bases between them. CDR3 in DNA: TGTGCCAGCAGCTTAGATGGGGGGGCTTGGAATGAGCAGTTCTTC. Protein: CASSLDGGAWNEQFF.

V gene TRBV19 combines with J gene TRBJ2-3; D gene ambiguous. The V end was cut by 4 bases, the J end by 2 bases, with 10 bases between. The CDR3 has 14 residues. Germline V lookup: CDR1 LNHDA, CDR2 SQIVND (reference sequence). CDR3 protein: CASSNTQNTDTQYF. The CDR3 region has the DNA TGTGCCAGTAGTAATACACAGAACACAGATACGCAGTATTTT.

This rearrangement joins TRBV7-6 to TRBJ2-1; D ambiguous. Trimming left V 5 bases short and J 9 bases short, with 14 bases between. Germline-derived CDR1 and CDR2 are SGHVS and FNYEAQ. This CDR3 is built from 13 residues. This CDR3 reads CASSPSRWAEQFF. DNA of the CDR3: TGTGCCAGCAGCCCCAGTCGATGGGCTGAGCAGTTCTTC.

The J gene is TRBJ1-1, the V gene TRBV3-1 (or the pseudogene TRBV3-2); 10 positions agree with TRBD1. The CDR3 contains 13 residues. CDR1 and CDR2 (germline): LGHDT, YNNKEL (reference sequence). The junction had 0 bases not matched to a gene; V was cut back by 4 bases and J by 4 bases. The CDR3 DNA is TGTGCCAGCAGCCGGACAGGGGGCACTGAAGCTTTCTTT. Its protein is CASSRTGGTEAFF.

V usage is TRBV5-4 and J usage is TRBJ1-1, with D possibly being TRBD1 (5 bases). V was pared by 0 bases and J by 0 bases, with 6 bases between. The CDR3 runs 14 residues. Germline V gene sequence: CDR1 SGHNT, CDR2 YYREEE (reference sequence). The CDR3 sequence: CASSLEGMNTEAFF. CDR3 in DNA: TGTGCCAGCAGCTTGGAGGGGATGAACACTGAAGCTTTCTTT.